This T cell receptor beta chain was captured in a study of blood T cell repertoires in COVID-19. The repertoire was sequenced with immunoSEQ multiplex PCR; TCRdb's copy has only in-frame clones and lacks some. Here the sample spans almost 400,000 clones, about 90% being singletons. Trimming removed 0 bases at V and 2 bases at J, with 14 bases between. The CDR3 loop spans 16 amino acids. Germline V gene lookup returns CDR1 SGHRS and CDR2 YFSETQ. Sequencing input: peripheral blood. The chain employs TRBV5-1 and TRBJ1-1, with D unclear. The TCR comes from a woman aged 60-75 years with COVID-19, enrolled during active disease. The CDR3 DNA reads TGCGCCAGCAGCTTGGCGGGGATGTGGAGCAACACTGAAGCTTTCTTT. It translates to CASSLAGMWSNTEAFF.